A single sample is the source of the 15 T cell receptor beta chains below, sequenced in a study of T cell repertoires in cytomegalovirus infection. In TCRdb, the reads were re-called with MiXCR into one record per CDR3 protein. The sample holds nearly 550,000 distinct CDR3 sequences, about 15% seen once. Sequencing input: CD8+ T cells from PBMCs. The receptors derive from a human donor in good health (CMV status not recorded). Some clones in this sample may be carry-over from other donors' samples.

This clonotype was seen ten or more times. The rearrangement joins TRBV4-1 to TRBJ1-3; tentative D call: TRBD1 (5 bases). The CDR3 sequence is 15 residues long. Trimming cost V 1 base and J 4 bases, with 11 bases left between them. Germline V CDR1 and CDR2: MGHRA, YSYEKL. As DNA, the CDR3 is TGCGCCAGCAGCCAAGCAGGGAGAGGGGGAAACACCATATATTTT. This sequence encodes CASSQAGRGGNTIYF.

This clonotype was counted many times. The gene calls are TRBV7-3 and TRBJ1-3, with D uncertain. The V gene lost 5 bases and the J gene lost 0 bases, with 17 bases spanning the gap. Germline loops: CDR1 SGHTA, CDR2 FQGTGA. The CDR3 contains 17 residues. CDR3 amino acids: CASSPLARENSGNTIYF. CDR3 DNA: TGTGCCAGCAGCCCGCTTGCGAGGGAAAACTCTGGAAACACCATATATTTT.

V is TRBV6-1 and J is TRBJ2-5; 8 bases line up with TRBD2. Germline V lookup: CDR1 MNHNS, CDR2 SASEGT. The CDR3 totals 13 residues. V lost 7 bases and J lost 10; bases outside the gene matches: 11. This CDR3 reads CASTLAGLRGQYF. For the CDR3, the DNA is TGTGCCAGCACTCTAGCGGGTCTACGGGGCCAGTACTTC.

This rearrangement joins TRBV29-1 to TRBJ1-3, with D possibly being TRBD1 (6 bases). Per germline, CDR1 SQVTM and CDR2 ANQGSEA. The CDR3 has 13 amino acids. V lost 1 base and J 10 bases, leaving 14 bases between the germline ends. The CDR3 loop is CSVEGQAGRTIYF. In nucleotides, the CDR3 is TGCAGCGTTGAAGGACAGGCCGGGCGAACCATATATTTT. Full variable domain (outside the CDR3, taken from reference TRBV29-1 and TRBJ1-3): SAVISQKPSRDICQRGTSLTIQCQVDSQVTMMFWYRQQPGQSLTLIATANQGSEATYESGFVIDKFPISRPNLTFSTLTVSNMSPEDSSIYLCSVEGQAGRTIYFGEGSWLTVV.

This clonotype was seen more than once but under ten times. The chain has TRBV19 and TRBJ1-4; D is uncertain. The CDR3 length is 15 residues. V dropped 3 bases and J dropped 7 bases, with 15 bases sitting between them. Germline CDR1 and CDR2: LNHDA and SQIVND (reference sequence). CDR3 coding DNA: TGTGCCAGTAGTATCCGAGGGCGGTTGGGTGAAAAACTGTTTTTT. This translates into CASSIRGRLGEKLFF.

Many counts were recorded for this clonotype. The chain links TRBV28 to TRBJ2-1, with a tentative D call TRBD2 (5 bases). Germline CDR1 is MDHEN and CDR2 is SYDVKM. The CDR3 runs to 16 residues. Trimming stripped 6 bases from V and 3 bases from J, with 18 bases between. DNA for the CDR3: TGTGCCAGCAGCCCCGTTCGAGCGGAGCTCTACAATGAGCAGTTCTTC. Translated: CASSPVRAELYNEQFF.

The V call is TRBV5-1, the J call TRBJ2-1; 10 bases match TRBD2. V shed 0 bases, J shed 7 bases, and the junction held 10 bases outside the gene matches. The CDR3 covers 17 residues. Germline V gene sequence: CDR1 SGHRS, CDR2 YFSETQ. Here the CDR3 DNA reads TGCGCCAGCAGCTTGGCCTTCGGAGCGGGGGGGGGGAATGAGCAGTTCTTC. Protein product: CASSLAFGAGGGNEQFF.

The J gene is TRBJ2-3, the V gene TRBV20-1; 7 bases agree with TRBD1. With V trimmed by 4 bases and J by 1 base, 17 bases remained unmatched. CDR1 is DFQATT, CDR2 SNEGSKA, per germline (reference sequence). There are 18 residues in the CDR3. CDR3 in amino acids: CSANSLTQGWDGTDTQYF. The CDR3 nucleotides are TGCAGTGCTAACAGTTTAACACAGGGGTGGGATGGCACAGATACGCAGTATTTT.

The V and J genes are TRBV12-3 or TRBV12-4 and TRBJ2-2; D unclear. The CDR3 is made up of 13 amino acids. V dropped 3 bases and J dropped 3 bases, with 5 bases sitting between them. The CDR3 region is CASSFLYTGELFF. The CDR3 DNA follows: TGTGCCAGCAGTTTTTTGTACACCGGGGAGCTGTTTTTT.

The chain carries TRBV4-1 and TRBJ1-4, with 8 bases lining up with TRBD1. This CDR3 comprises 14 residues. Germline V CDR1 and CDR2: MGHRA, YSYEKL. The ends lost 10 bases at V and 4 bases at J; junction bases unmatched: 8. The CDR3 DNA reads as TGCGCCACTTCGAAACAGGGGGTTAATGAAAAACTGTTTTTT. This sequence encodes CATSKQGVNEKLFF.

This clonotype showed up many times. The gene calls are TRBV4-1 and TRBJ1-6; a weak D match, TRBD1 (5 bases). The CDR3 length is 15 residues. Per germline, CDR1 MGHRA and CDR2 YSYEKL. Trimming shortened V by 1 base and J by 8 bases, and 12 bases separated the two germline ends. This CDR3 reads CASSQGPRQYSPLHF. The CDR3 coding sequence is TGCGCCAGCAGCCAAGGCCCCCGACAGTATTCACCCCTCCACTTT.

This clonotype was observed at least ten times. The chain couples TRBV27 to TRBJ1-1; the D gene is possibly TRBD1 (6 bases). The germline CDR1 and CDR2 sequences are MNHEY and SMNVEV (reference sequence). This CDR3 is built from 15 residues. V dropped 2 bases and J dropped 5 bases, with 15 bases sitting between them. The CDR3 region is CASSLRGGLLTEAFF. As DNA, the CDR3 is TGTGCCAGCAGTTTAAGAGGGGGGTTATTAACTGAAGCTTTCTTT.

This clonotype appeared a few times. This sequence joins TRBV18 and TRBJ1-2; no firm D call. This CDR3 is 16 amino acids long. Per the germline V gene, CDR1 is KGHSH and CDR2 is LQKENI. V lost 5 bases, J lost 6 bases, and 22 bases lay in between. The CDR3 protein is CASSITAYNQENGYTF. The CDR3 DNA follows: TGTGCCAGCTCAATCACGGCGTACAACCAGGAGAATGGCTACACCTTC.

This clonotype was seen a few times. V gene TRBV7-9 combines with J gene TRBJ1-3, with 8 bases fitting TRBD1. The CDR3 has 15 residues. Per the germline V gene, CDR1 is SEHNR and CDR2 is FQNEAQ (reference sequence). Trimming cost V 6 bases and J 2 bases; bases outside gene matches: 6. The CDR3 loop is CASSSPGQAGNTIYF. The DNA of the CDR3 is TGTGCCAGCAGTTCACCGGGACAGGCTGGAAACACCATATATTTT. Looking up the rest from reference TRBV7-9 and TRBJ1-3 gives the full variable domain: DTGVSQNPRHKITKRGQNVTFRCDPISEHNRLYWYRQTLGQGPEFLTYFQNEAQLEKSRLLSDRFSAERPKGSFSTLEIQRTEQGDSAMYLCASSSPGQAGNTIYFGEGSWLTVV.

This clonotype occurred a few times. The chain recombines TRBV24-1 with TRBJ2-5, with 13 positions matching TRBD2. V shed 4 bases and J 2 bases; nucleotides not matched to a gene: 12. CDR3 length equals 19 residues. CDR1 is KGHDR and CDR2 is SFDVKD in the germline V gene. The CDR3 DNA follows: TGTGCCACCAGTGAATGGACTAGCGGGAGCGGCAAGGGACAAGAGACCCAGTACTTC. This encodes CATSEWTSGSGKGQETQYF.